This TCR beta chain was sequenced for a study of blood T cell repertoires in COVID-19. In the original processing: Estimated nucleated cell counts came from reference gene primer amplification. Clones were read by immunoSEQ multiplex PCR, and TCRdb kept only the in-frame ones, dropping some. D and trimming were read from the DNA, whereas the V and J calls and clone size are those reported in that table. The table records about 180,000 clones, about nine tenths of them present only once. The clonotype comes from a woman between 18 and 29 years old who had recovered from COVID-19. The sequencing input was PBMCs or T cells enriched from blood (not recorded which).

DNA for the CDR3: TGCGCCAGCAGCTCCCGTCCGGGACAGGGGAATGAGCAGTTCTTC. This translates into CASSSRPGQGNEQFF. V and J are TRBV5-1 and TRBJ2-1; 10 bases fit TRBD1. V gave up 3 bases and J gave up 7 bases; unmatched junction bases: 7. The CDR3 loop spans 15 amino acids. Germline values: CDR1 SGHRS, CDR2 YFSETQ.